The rows below give T cell receptor beta chains drawn from one sample of a study of neurological immune-mediated disorders. TCRdb processed the 5' RACE reads anew with MiXCR; each CDR3 protein has one entry. This sample carries about 99,000 distinct CDR3 sequences, 10% to 11% of them seen once, and the ten largest clones take around 3.1%. Sequencing was carried out using PBMCs. These receptors originate from a female donor with HTLV-1-associated myelopathy (HAM/TSP). The CDR3 runs from the conserved cysteine through the conserved F or W. D genes are given only for firm matches. Expanded clones get a size class; other rows say once, few or many, or leave the size out.

size,J,V,D,DNA,CDR3
many,TRBJ1-1,TRBV5-1,.,TGCGCCAGCAGCTTGGAGGGGATGGACACTGAAGCTTTCTTT,CASSLEGMDTEAFF
.,TRBJ2-1,TRBV5-1,.,TGCGCCAGCAGCTTGGGGGATGTGGGCTACAATGAGCAGTTCTTC,CASSLGDVGYNEQFF
many,TRBJ1-5,TRBV4-2,.,TGTGCCAGCAGCCAAAAAGACCCCGGAGCAGACCGTAGCAATCAGCCCCAGCATTTT,CASSQKDPGADRSNQPQHF
many,TRBJ2-1,TRBV27,TRBD2,TGTGCCAGCAGTTTACTGCTAGCGGGGGGGCCGGAGGAGAATGAGCAGTTCTTC,CASSLLLAGGPEENEQFF
many,TRBJ2-7,TRBV20-1,.,TGCAGTGCTAGGGCTATCTCCTACGAGCAGTACTTC,CSARAISYEQYF
many,TRBJ1-2,TRBV6-5,TRBD1,TGTGCCAGTACCAAGGGGGCTGACTATGGCTACACCTTC,CASTKGADYGYTF
many,TRBJ1-2,TRBV7-9,.,TGTGCCAGCAGCCCCACGGGGGGGTACTATGGCTACACCTTC,CASSPTGGYYGYTF
.,TRBJ2-3,TRBV5-1,.,TGCACCAGCAGCTTGGAGGATACGCAGTATTTT,CTSSLEDTQYF
many,TRBJ2-7,TRBV5-8,.,TGTGCCAGCAGCTTGGGGCAGAGAGATGGCGAGCAGTACTTC,CASSLGQRDGEQYF
many,TRBJ1-3,TRBV5-1,.,TGCGCCAGCAGCTATAGCCGCGGACAGTCTGGAAACACCATATATTTT,CASSYSRGQSGNTIYF
few,TRBJ2-1,TRBV20-1,.,TGCAGTGCTAGACAGATAAGTACTGAGCAGTTCTTC,CSARQISTEQFF
many,TRBJ2-2,TRBV5-1,.,TGCGCCAGCAGCTTGGAAGGGGCCGGGGAGCTGTTTTTT,CASSLEGAGELFF
many,TRBJ2-1,TRBV20-1,TRBD2,TGCAGTGCGGAAGCGGGGGGGCCCGTCAATGAGCAGTTCTTC,CSAEAGGPVNEQFF
many,TRBJ2-3,TRBV20-1,.,TGCAGTCACGAGGGGGTGGACACATCTAGCACAGATACGCAGTATTTT,CSHEGVDTSSTDTQYF
many,TRBJ1-4,TRBV5-1,.,TGCGCCAGCAGCCCGGGCAGGGGAGAGTTGAATGAAAAACTGTTTTTT,CASSPGRGELNEKLFF
many,TRBJ2-3,TRBV4-2,TRBD2,TGTGCCAGCAGCCAAGCACTAGCGGGGGGGGCAGATACGCAGTATTTT,CASSQALAGGADTQYF
many,TRBJ2-6,TRBV20-1,.,TGCAGTGCTGCCCCCCCTGGGGCCAACGTCCTGACTTTC,CSAAPPGANVLTF
many,TRBJ2-1,TRBV7-2,TRBD2,TGTGCCAGCAGCCCTCGTGGGGGGGCGGGGGGAAAGCAGTTCTTC,CASSPRGGAGGKQFF
many,TRBJ1-4,TRBV5-1,TRBD1,TGCGCCAGCAGCTTTCAGGGGGCTAATGAAAAACTGTTTTTT,CASSFQGANEKLFF
many,TRBJ1-5,TRBV29-1,.,TGCAGCGTTGGAAGCTCCAATCAGCCCCAGCATTTT,CSVGSSNQPQHF
.,TRBJ2-3,TRBV7-9,.,TGTGCCAGCAGCAACACGTTACAGGGAAGGGGAACAGATACGCAGTATTTT,CASSNTLQGRGTDTQYF
many,TRBJ2-1,TRBV25-1,TRBD2,TGTGCCAGCAGATTAGCGGGGGTATACAATGAGCAGTTCTTC,CASRLAGVYNEQFF
few,TRBJ2-3,TRBV10-1,TRBD1,TGCGCCAGCGCCTCCGGGACAGGGAGCACAGATACGCAGTATTTT,CASASGTGSTDTQYF
.,TRBJ2-3,TRBV30,.,TGTTCCTGGAGGGGCAATTTGAGGACAGATACGCAGTATTTT,CSWRGNLRTDTQYF
many,TRBJ2-7,TRBV7-8,TRBD1,TGTGCCAGCAGCTTACATGAGGAGGGACAGGGGTACGAGCAGTACTTC,CASSLHEEGQGYEQYF
many,TRBJ2-3,TRBV20-1,TRBD1,TGCAGTGCTAGAGATGGACAGGGGGAAGATACGCAGTATTTT,CSARDGQGEDTQYF
many,TRBJ1-5,TRBV20-1,.,TGCAGTGCTAGGCCGGGGGGCGGAAGCAATCAGCCCCAGCATTTT,CSARPGGGSNQPQHF
many,TRBJ1-3,TRBV5-6,.,TGTGCCAGCAGCTTATTGTCCGAGAATTACTCTGGAAACACCATATATTTT,CASSLLSENYSGNTIYF
many,TRBJ2-3,TRBV20-1,.,TGCAGTGCTAGACTCACAGATACGCAGTATTTT,CSARLTDTQYF
many,TRBJ2-2,TRBV20-1,.,TGCAGTGCTAGGGAGACAGGAGAAACCGGGGAGCTGTTTTTT,CSARETGETGELFF
many,TRBJ2-3,TRBV29-1,.,TGCAGCGTACAAAGGACAGTTAGCACAGATACGCAGTATTTT,CSVQRTVSTDTQYF
.,TRBJ1-4,TRBV20-1,.,TGCAGTCCCCAAGAGGGTGAAAAACTGTTTTTT,CSPQEGEKLFF
many,TRBJ2-5,TRBV5-1,TRBD1,TGCGCCAGCACCCCCCGGCCGACAGGGGGAGAGACCCAGTACTTC,CASTPRPTGGETQYF
.,TRBJ2-4,TRBV5-1,TRBD1,TGCGCCAGCAGCCGGGGACAGCCCAAAAACATTCAGTACTTC,CASSRGQPKNIQYF
many,TRBJ2-3,TRBV20-1,TRBD2,TGCAGTGCTAGCCCGCGACTAGCGGGGTTCACAGATACGCAGTATTTT,CSASPRLAGFTDTQYF
many,TRBJ2-3,TRBV29-1,TRBD2,TGCAGCGTTGAGGTACTAGCGGGGGAGCGAACGCAGTATTTT,CSVEVLAGERTQYF
many,TRBJ1-5,TRBV20-1,TRBD1,TGCAGTGCTAGAGTCGGGACAGTAAGCAATCAGCCCCAGCATTTT,CSARVGTVSNQPQHF
many,TRBJ2-1,TRBV5-1,TRBD2,TGCGCCAGCAGCTGGGGCCGGGGGGGCCTCGATGAGCAGTTCTTC,CASSWGRGGLDEQFF
many,TRBJ2-2,TRBV4-1,.,TGCGCCAGCAGCCAAGCAGACAGGCCAGAGACCGGGGAGCTGTTTTTT,CASSQADRPETGELFF
.,TRBJ2-7,TRBV12-3/TRBV12-4,.,TGTGCCAGCAGTTTAATATACTACGAGCAGTACTTC,CASSLIYYEQYF
few,TRBJ2-7,TRBV5-1,.,TGCGCCAGCAGCTCTTCGGGCCTCCCCGAACGCGAGCAGTACTTC,CASSSSGLPEREQYF
many,TRBJ2-1,TRBV18,TRBD2,TGTGCCAGCTCACCGAGGACTAGCGGGGGAAACAATGAGCAGTTCTTC,CASSPRTSGGNNEQFF
.,TRBJ2-7,TRBV7-9,.,TGTGCCAGCAGCTTAATCTACGTGCAGTACTTC,CASSLIYVQYF
many,TRBJ2-7,TRBV14,TRBD1,TGTGCCAGCAGCCAAGGTAGGGGGCCCACCTACGAGCAGTACTTC,CASSQGRGPTYEQYF
many,TRBJ2-2,TRBV20-1,.,TGCAGTGCCCCCGGGCAGGGGGAGCTGTTTTTT,CSAPGQGELFF
many,TRBJ1-2,TRBV25-1,.,TGTGCCAGCAGTGGGGGTCTGGGGTCCTATGGCTACACCTTC,CASSGGLGSYGYTF
many,TRBJ2-7,TRBV20-1,TRBD2,TGCAGTGCTGGGGCGGGGGGGTTCCCTGACGAGCAGTACTTC,CSAGAGGFPDEQYF
many,TRBJ2-2,TRBV18,.,TGTGCCAGCTCACCACCATACGGGTTCAACACCGGGGAGCTGTTTTTT,CASSPPYGFNTGELFF
many,TRBJ2-7,TRBV10-3,.,TGTGCCATCAGTGAGGGGGGAGGTAGCTACGAGCAGTACTTC,CAISEGGGSYEQYF
many,TRBJ1-2,TRBV20-1,TRBD1,TGCAGTGCTAGAGGACAGGGGGCCTATGGCTACACCTTC,CSARGQGAYGYTF
many,TRBJ2-1,TRBV20-1,.,TGCAGTGCTAGCTTCTACAGCTCCTACAATGAGCAGTTCTTC,CSASFYSSYNEQFF